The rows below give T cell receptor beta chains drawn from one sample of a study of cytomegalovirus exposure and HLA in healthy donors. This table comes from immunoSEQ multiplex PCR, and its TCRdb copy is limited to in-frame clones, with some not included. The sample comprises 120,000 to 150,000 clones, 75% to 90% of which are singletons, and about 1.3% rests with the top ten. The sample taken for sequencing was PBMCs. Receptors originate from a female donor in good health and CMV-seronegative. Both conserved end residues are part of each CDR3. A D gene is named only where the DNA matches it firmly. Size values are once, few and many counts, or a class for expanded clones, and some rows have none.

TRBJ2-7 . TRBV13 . CASSLVGEDSYEQYF TGTGCCAGCAGCTTAGTGGGAGAGGACTCCTACGAGCAGTACTTC
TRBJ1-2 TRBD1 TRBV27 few CASTPTGGRGYTF TGTGCCAGCACCCCGACAGGGGGCCGTGGCTACACCTTC
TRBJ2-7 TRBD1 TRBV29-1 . CSVEPNGQGAGEQYF TGCAGCGTTGAACCCAACGGACAGGGGGCTGGCGAGCAGTACTTC
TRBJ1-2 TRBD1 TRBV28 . CASSFGTANYGYTF TGTGCCAGCAGTTTTGGGACAGCTAACTATGGCTACACCTTC
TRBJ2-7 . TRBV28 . CASSPPGHSYEQYF TGTGCCAGCAGTCCTCCGGGACACTCCTACGAGCAGTACTTC
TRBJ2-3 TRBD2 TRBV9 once CASSVGYGGSRTDTQYF TGTGCCAGCAGCGTAGGGTATGGCGGGAGCCGCACAGATACGCAGTATTTT
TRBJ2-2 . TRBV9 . CASSAGTPGGELFF TGTGCCAGCAGCGCCGGGACTCCAGGGGGGGAGCTGTTTTTT
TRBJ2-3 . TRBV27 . CASSLSLTSTDTQYF TGTGCCAGCAGTTTAAGCCTAACTAGCACAGATACGCAGTATTTT
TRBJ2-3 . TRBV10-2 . CASRLGARIPDTQYF TGCGCCAGCAGATTGGGGGCGAGGATACCAGATACGCAGTATTTT
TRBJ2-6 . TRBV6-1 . CASTGGDGANVLTF TGTGCCAGCACTGGGGGCGACGGGGCCAACGTCCTGACTTTC
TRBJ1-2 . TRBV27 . CASSSTGAFYGYTF TGTGCCAGCAGTTCGACAGGAGCCTTCTATGGCTACACCTTC
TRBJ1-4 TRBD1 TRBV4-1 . CASSPLDRDGEKLFF TGCGCCAGCAGCCCGTTGGACAGGGATGGTGAAAAACTGTTTTTT
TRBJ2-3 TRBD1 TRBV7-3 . CASSPPGTGVADTQYF TGTGCCAGCAGCCCCCCCGGGACAGGGGTGGCAGATACGCAGTATTTT
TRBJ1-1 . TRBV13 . CASSRDGYGGNTEAFF TGTGCCAGCAGCCGCGATGGATATGGAGGGAACACTGAAGCTTTCTTT
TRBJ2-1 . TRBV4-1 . CASSQEVAYNEQFF TGCGCCAGCAGCCAAGAGGTGGCTTACAATGAGCAGTTCTTC
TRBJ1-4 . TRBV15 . CATSKGGVDEKLFF TGTGCCACCAGCAAAGGGGGAGTGGATGAAAAACTGTTTTTT
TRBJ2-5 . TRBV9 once CASSVGGQETQYF TGTGCCAGCAGCGTCGGGGGCCAAGAGACCCAGTACTTC
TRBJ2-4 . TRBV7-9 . CASSSSPGGPAKNIQYF TGTGCCAGCAGCTCGAGTCCCGGAGGGCCGGCCAAAAACATTCAGTACTTC
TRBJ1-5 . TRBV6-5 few CASSQTGVNQPQHF TGTGCCAGCAGCCAAACAGGAGTCAATCAGCCCCAGCATTTT
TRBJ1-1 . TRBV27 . CASSAQGQNTEAFF TGTGCCAGCAGTGCCCAAGGACAGAACACTGAAGCTTTCTTT
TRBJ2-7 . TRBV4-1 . CASSQVSSYEQYF TGCGCCAGCAGCCAAGTCTCTTCCTACGAGCAGTACTTC
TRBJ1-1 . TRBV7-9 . CASSLAAVGVNTEAFF TGTGCCAGCAGCTTAGCCGCCGTGGGCGTGAACACTGAAGCTTTCTTT